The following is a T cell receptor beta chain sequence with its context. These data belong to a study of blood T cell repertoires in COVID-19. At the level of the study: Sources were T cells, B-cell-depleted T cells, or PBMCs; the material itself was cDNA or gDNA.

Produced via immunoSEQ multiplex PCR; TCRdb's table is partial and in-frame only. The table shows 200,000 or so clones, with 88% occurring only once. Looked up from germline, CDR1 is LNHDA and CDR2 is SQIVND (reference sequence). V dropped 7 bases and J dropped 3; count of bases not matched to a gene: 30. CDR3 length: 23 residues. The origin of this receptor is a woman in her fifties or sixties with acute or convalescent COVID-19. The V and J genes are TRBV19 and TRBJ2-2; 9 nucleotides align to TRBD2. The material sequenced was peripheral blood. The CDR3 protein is CASTQYWAYLGGRAEIDTGELFF. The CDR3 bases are TGTGCCAGTACCCAATATTGGGCCTACTTGGGCGGGAGGGCCGAAATCGACACCGGGGAGCTGTTTTTT.